The next 25 T cell receptor beta chains were all read from a single sample in a study of shared T cell receptors in the human thymus. Using immunoSEQ multiplex PCR, the repertoire was profiled, and TCRdb retains in-frame clones only, with some absent. This table has some 760,000 clones, 70% to 90% appearing once. This sample was also put to use in a study of human thymus T cells.

The sequenced material came from thymocytes. The receptors originated from a girl under three years old with a congenital heart defect.

The rearrangement joins TRBV5-1 to TRBJ2-3; a weak D match, TRBD2 (6 bases). CDR3 length equals 14 residues. V dropped 4 bases and J dropped 3 bases, with 12 bases sitting between them. Germline-derived CDR1 and CDR2 are SGHRS and YFSETQ. CDR3 sequence reads: CASSRGLSTDTQYF. For the CDR3, the DNA is TGCGCCAGCAGCAGGGGACTGTCGACAGATACGCAGTATTTT.

This clone came up a few times. The chain is built from TRBV10-3 and TRBJ1-2; 7 nucleotides agree with TRBD1. CDR3 length: 16 amino acids. The V gene end was trimmed by 2 bases and the J gene end by 4 bases; junction bases not matched to a gene: 10. CDR1 is ENHRY and CDR2 is SYGVKD in the germline V gene. CDR3: CAISEPEGAFTYGYTF. The CDR3 region has the DNA TGTGCCATCAGTGAGCCGGAGGGGGCTTTCACCTATGGCTACACCTTC.

This clone has more than one count but fewer than ten. The chain joins TRBV25-1 to TRBJ1-6; no definite D call. CDR1 is MGHDK and CDR2 is SYGVNS in the germline V gene. Deletions cut 1 base from V and 4 bases from J, with 5 bases between. The CDR3 consists of 14 residues. CDR3 nucleotide sequence: TGTGCCAGCAGTGAATGGGCTTATAATTCACCCCTCCACTTT. Protein product: CASSEWAYNSPLHF.

This chain connects TRBV4-1 to TRBJ1-2; maybe TRBD1 (5 bases). V shed 5 bases and J shed 0 bases, with 10 bases lying between them. This CDR3 is 14 amino acids long. In germline, CDR1 is MGHRA, CDR2 YSYEKL. The DNA of the CDR3 is TGCGCCAGCAGCAATGACAGACCTAACTATGGCTACACCTTC. It translates to CASSNDRPNYGYTF.

V and J are TRBV5-5 and TRBJ2-7, with a weak D call TRBD1 (6 bases). V dropped 3 bases and J dropped 4 bases, with 14 bases sitting between them. CDR1 and CDR2 (germline): SGHKS, YYEKEE (reference sequence). This CDR3 has 14 residues. CDR3 protein: CASSSRQQGYEQYF. Here the CDR3 DNA reads TGTGCCAGCAGCTCACGCCAACAGGGATACGAGCAGTACTTC.

This chain joins TRBV19 and TRBJ1-1; 9 bases are shared with TRBD1. The CDR3 totals 17 residues. With 5 bases clipped from V and 1 base from J, the junction kept 11 bases outside the gene matches. Germline V CDR1 and CDR2: LNHDA, SQIVND (reference sequence). CDR3 region: CASSVTGGFQANTEAFF. The CDR3 DNA reads TGTGCCAGTAGTGTAACAGGGGGCTTTCAGGCGAACACTGAAGCTTTCTTT.

V gene TRBV5-1 combines with J gene TRBJ1-1; TRBD1 agrees at 8 bases. The CDR3 covers 16 residues. The trim removed 4 bases at V and 0 bases at J, leaving 8 bases unmatched. Germline V gene lookup returns CDR1 SGHRS and CDR2 YFSETQ. CDR3 nucleotides: TGCGCCAGCAGCGCCCACAGGGGGGAGATGAACACTGAAGCTTTCTTT. Amino acids: CASSAHRGEMNTEAFF.

This clone appeared a single time. The genes are TRBV27 and TRBJ2-7, with 7 bases lining up with TRBD1. CDR3 length equals 15 residues. J was trimmed by 1 base and V by 5 bases; bases with no gene match: 8. Looked up from germline, CDR1 is MNHEY and CDR2 is SMNVEV (reference sequence). CDR3 in amino acids: CASSAYRGGSYEQYF. Written as DNA, the CDR3 is TGTGCCAGCAGTGCATACAGGGGTGGGTCCTACGAGCAGTACTTC.

The chain carries TRBV28 and TRBJ2-7; 7 bases fit TRBD1. This CDR3 region has 16 residues. The junction had 11 bases not matched to a gene; V was cut back by 2 bases and J by 4 bases. Looked up from germline, CDR1 is MDHEN and CDR2 is SYDVKM. The CDR3 nucleotides read TGTGCCAGCAGTTTACTTCTCCGGGACAGCGTGTACGAGCAGTACTTC. This sequence encodes CASSLLLRDSVYEQYF.

Note on this clone: The sample carries other DNA sequences with the same CDR3. The V and J genes are TRBV9 and TRBJ2-2, with D tentatively TRBD2 (7 bases). The V end lost 0 bases, the J end lost 5 bases, and 11 bases lay between the germline ends. The CDR3 extends over 15 amino acids. Germline-derived CDR1 and CDR2 are SGDLS and YYNGEE. The CDR3: CASSVGGGDTGELFF. CDR3 DNA: TGTGCCAGCAGCGTAGGGGGGGGCGATACCGGGGAGCTGTTTTTT. The full variable domain, its missing parts supplied by reference TRBV9 and TRBJ2-2, is DSGVTQTPKHLITATGQRVTLRCSPRSGDLSVYWYQQSLDQGLQFLIQYYNGEERAKGNILERFSAQQFPDLHSELNLSSLELGDSALYFCASSVGGGDTGELFFGEGSRLTVL.

The rearrangement uses TRBV19 and TRBJ1-3; D possibly corresponds to TRBD1 (5 bases). V lost 6 bases to trimming and J lost 2 bases, with 17 bases between them. Germline lookup yields CDR1 LNHDA and CDR2 SQIVND (reference sequence). This CDR3 spans 16 amino acids. The CDR3 nucleotides are TGTGCCAGTAGCCCAGTTCAGGGCCAGCCTGGAAACACCATATATTTT. Translation: CASSPVQGQPGNTIYF.

This chain joins TRBV7-9 and TRBJ1-6; tentative D call: TRBD1 (5 bases). The CDR3 spans 14 residues. CDR1 is SEHNR and CDR2 is FQNEAQ in the germline V gene (reference sequence). Trimming removed 8 bases from V and 8 bases from J, with 16 bases in between. CDR3 bases: TGTGCCAGCGCCTGGGGGGGTCGGGATTCACCCCTCCACTTT. Its translation: CASAWGGRDSPLHF. The whole variable domain, remainder taken from reference TRBV7-9 and TRBJ1-6, is DTGVSQNPRHKITKRGQNVTFRCDPISEHNRLYWYRQTLGQGPEFLTYFQNEAQLEKSRLLSDRFSAERPKGSFSTLEIQRTEQGDSAMYLCASAWGGRDSPLHFGNGTRLTVT.

The rearrangement uses TRBV7-8 and TRBJ1-2, with a possible D match to TRBD1 (5 bases). The CDR3 runs to 15 residues. Germline V CDR1 and CDR2: SGHVS, FQNEAQ. V was shortened by 1 base and J by 4 bases, with 13 bases between the two germline ends. DNA of the CDR3: TGTGCCAGCAGCTTAGGCAAAGGGGATTGCTATGGCTACACCTTC. This gives the protein CASSLGKGDCYGYTF.

Only one count was recorded for this clone. CDR3: CASSLRRFYNEQFF. CDR3 nucleotides: TGTGCCAGCAGCTTACGCAGGTTCTACAATGAGCAGTTCTTC. This sequence joins TRBV11-1 and TRBJ2-1; D is ambiguous. This CDR3 contains 14 residues. CDR1 and CDR2 (germline): SGHAT, FQDESV (reference sequence). V was clipped by 2 bases and J by 3 bases, with 8 bases between them.

The gene calls are TRBV6-5 and TRBJ1-2; 8 bases fit TRBD1. V dropped 2 bases and J dropped 1; count of bases not matched to a gene: 3. Germline V gene data show CDR1 as MNHEY and CDR2 as SVGAGI. The CDR3 runs to 15 residues. CDR3 in DNA: TGTGCCAGCAGTTACGCAGGGGGCCATAACTATGGCTACACCTTC. It is translated as CASSYAGGHNYGYTF.

The V gene is TRBV28, the J gene TRBJ2-7, with D perhaps TRBD1 (6 bases). CDR1 and CDR2 (germline): MDHEN, SYDVKM. The CDR3 runs 13 residues. V was shortened by 2 bases and J by 3 bases, with 8 bases between the two germline ends. The CDR3 is CASSLEGVYEQYF. In DNA, the CDR3 is TGTGCCAGCAGTTTAGAGGGGGTCTACGAGCAGTACTTC.

V is TRBV7-9 and J is TRBJ1-6; no clear D. V lost 2 bases and J 10 bases, leaving 12 bases between the germline ends. This CDR3 is 14 amino acids long. Looked up from germline, CDR1 is SEHNR and CDR2 is FQNEAQ (reference sequence). CDR3 residues: CASSLLQIDSPLHF. Written as DNA, the CDR3 is TGTGCCAGCAGCTTATTACAGATAGACTCACCCCTCCACTTT.

The rearrangement joins TRBV9 to TRBJ1-1; D gene unclear. Trimming removed 4 bases at V and 4 bases at J, with 20 bases between. Germline CDR1 is SGDLS and CDR2 is YYNGEE. This CDR3 has 16 amino acids. The CDR3 spells CASSFHPGERSTEAFF. The CDR3 DNA reads as TGTGCCAGCAGCTTTCACCCCGGGGAGAGGTCCACTGAAGCTTTCTTT.

The gene calls are TRBV15 and TRBJ1-1, with D maybe TRBD1 (6 bases). Germline assignment: CDR1 LNHNV and CDR2 YYDKDF (reference sequence). Trimming stripped 3 bases from V and 1 base from J, with 9 bases between. The CDR3 has 14 amino acids. CDR3: CATSSGTPNTEAFF. For the CDR3, the DNA is TGTGCCACCAGCAGTGGGACACCGAACACTGAAGCTTTCTTT.

Turning to this clone: The sample has other DNA sequences that encode this CDR3 too. V gene TRBV27 combines with J gene TRBJ2-7; D ambiguous. Trimming cost V 6 bases and J 3 bases, with 6 bases left between them. Germline CDR1 and CDR2: MNHEY and SMNVEV (reference sequence). There are 11 residues in the CDR3. CDR3 nucleotides: TGTGCCAGCAGCCGCGGCTACGAGCAGTACTTC. Its protein product is CASSRGYEQYF.

The CDR3 protein is CASSPSFGILARETQYF. CDR3 in DNA: TGTGCCAGCAGCCCAAGTTTCGGCATCCTGGCCAGGGAGACCCAGTACTTC. The rearrangement links TRBV21-1 to TRBJ2-5; the D call in the table, TRBD1, was not verified against the DNA. TRBV21-1 is recorded as a pseudogene. The CDR3 spans 17 residues.

This rearrangement joins TRBV12-5 to TRBJ1-2; 7 nucleotides line up with TRBD1. CDR1 is LGHNT, CDR2 FRNRAP, per germline. The CDR3 covers 20 residues. J was trimmed by 4 bases and V by 3 bases; bases with no gene match: 23. The CDR3 DNA follows: TGTGCTAGTGGTTTCGGCTTACAGGGGTACCATTCATCACTCCTCTATGGCTACACCTTC. Translating gives CASGFGLQGYHSSLLYGYTF.

The chain recombines TRBV9 with TRBJ1-1; the D gene is possibly TRBD1 (6 bases). The CDR3 totals 13 residues. The germline V and J ends were trimmed by 4 bases and 8 bases, with 15 bases remaining between them. CDR1 is SGDLS, CDR2 YYNGEE, per germline. The CDR3 region has the DNA TGTGCCAGCAGCCCAGACCGGACAGACGAAGCTTTCTTT. Amino acid sequence: CASSPDRTDEAFF.

As DNA, the CDR3 is TGCGCCAGCAGCCCCCGGACAGCCTCCGGCACTGAAGCTTTCTTT. It codes for CASSPRTASGTEAFF. The chain recombines TRBV4-1 with TRBJ1-1, with D perhaps TRBD1 (6 bases). This CDR3 contains 15 residues. The germline V gene has CDR1 MGHRA and CDR2 YSYEKL. V shed 4 bases and J shed 4 bases, with 16 bases lying between them.

This chain uses TRBV19 with TRBJ1-2; D may be TRBD1 (5 bases). The CDR3 totals 13 residues. V was shortened by 3 bases and J by 6 bases, with 11 bases between the two germline ends. CDR1 LNHDA and CDR2 SQIVND come from the germline V gene (reference sequence). Here the CDR3 reads CASSIDSFHGYTF. The CDR3 coding sequence is TGTGCCAGTAGTATCGACAGCTTTCATGGCTACACCTTC.